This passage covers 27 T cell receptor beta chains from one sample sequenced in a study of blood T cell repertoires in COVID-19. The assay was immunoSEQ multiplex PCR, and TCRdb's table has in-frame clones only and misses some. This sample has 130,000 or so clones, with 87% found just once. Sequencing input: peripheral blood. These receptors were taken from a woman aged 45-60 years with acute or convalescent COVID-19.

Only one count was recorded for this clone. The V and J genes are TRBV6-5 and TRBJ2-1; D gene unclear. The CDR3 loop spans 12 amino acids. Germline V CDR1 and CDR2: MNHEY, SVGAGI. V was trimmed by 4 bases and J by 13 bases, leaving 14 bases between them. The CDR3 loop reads CASSSPPERQFF. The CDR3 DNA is TGTGCCAGCAGTTCCCCTCCGGAGCGCCAGTTCTTC.

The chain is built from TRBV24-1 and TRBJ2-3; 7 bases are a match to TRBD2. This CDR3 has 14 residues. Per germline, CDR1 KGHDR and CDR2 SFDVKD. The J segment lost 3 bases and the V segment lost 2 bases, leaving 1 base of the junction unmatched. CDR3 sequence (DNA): TGTGCCACCAGTGATTCGCGGGGGACAGATACGCAGTATTTT. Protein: CATSDSRGTDTQYF.

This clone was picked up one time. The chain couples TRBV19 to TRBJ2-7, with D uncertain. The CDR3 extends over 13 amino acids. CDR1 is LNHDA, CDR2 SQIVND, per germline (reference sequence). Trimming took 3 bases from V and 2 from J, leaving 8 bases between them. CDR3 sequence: CASSIGLTYEQYF. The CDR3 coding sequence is TGTGCCAGTAGTATTGGCCTCACCTACGAGCAGTACTTC.

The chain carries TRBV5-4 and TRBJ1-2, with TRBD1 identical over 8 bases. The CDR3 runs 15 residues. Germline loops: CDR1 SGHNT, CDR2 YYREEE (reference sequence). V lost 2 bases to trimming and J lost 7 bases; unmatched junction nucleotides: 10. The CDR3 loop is CASSLPDRVAVGYTF. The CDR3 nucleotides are TGTGCCAGCAGCTTACCGGACAGGGTGGCAGTTGGCTACACCTTC.

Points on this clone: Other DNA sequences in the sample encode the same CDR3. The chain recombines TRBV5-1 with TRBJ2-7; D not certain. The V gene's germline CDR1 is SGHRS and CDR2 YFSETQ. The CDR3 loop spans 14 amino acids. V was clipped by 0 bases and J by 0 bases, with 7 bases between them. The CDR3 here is CASSLDGSSYEQYF. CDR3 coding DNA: TGCGCCAGCAGCTTGGATGGCAGCTCCTACGAGCAGTACTTC.

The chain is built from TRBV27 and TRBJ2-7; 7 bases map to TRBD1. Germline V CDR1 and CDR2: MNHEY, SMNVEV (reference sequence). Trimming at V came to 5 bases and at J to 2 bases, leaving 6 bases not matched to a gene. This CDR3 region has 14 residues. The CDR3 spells CASSIRQGTYEQYF. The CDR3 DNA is TGTGCCAGCAGTATAAGACAGGGCACCTACGAGCAGTACTTC.

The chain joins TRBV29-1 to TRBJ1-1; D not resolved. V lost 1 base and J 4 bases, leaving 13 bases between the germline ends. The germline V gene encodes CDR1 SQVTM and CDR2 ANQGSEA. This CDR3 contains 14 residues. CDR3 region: CSVEVNFPGTEAFF. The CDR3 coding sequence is TGCAGCGTTGAAGTTAACTTCCCCGGCACTGAAGCTTTCTTT.

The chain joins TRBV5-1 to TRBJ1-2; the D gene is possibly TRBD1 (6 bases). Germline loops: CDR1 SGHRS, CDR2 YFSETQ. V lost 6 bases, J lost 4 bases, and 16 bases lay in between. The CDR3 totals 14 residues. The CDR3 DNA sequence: TGCGCCAGCACCTCTGAGTGGGGGCCCTATGGCTACACCTTC. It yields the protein CASTSEWGPYGYTF. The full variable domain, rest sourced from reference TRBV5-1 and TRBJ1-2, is KAGVTQTPRYLIKTRGQQVTLSCSPISGHRSVSWYQQTPGQGLQFLFEYFSETQRNKGNFPGRFSGRQFSNSRSEMNVSTLELGDSALYLCASTSEWGPYGYTFGSGTRLTVV.

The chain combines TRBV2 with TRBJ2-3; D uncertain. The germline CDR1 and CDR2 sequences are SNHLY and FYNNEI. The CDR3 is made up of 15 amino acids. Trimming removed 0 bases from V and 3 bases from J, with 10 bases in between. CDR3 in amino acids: CASSEAPGQTDTQYF. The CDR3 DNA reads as TGTGCCAGCAGTGAAGCCCCTGGGCAGACAGATACGCAGTATTTT.

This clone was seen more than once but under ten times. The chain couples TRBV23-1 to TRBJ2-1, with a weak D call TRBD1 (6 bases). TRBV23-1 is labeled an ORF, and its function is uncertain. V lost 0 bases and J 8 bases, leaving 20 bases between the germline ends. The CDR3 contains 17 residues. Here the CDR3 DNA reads TGCGCCAGCAGTCAATCACGCCCGGGGACACAGTTAGATGAGCAGTTCTTC. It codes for CASSQSRPGTQLDEQFF.

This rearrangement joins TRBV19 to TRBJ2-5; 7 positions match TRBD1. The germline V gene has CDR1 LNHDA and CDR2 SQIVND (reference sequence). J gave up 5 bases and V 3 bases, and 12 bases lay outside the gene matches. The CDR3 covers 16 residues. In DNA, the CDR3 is TGTGCCAGTAGTATTAAAGGGGGCAGTCCGGTGGAGACCCAGTACTTC. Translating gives CASSIKGGSPVETQYF.

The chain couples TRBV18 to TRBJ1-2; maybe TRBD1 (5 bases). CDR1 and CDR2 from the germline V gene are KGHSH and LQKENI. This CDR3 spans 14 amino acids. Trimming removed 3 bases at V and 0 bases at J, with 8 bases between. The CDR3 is CASSPTEANYGYTF. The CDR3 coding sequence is TGTGCCAGCTCACCGACAGAGGCTAACTATGGCTACACCTTC.

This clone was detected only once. CDR3 coding DNA: TGTGCCAGCAGTACGACAGTCGGCGGCTACACCTTC. Its translation is CASSTTVGGYTF. The chain uses TRBV6-5 and TRBJ1-2; possibly TRBD1 for D (5 bases). In germline, CDR1 is MNHEY, CDR2 SVGAGI. Trimming pared 5 bases from V and 8 bases from J, leaving 12 bases between. The CDR3 extends over 12 amino acids.

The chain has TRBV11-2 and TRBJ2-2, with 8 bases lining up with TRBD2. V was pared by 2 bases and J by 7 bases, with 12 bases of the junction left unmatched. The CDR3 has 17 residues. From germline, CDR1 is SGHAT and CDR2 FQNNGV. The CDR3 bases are TGTGCCAGCAGCTTAACCCCGAGTAGCGGGAAGGTCGGGGAGCTGTTTTTT. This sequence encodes CASSLTPSSGKVGELFF.

The CDR3 DNA reads as TGTGCCTGGAGTGTGGTAGGACCAGGAGGGCAGTACTTC. It is translated as CAWSVVGPGGQYF. The chain links TRBV30 to TRBJ2-7, with a possible D match to TRBD2 (5 bases). Trimming removed 0 bases from V and 9 bases from J, with 15 bases in between. The CDR3 extends over 13 amino acids. Germline V CDR1 and CDR2: GTSNPN, SVGIG (reference sequence). Filled out from reference TRBV30 and TRBJ2-7, the complete variable domain reads SQTIHQWPATLVQPVGSPLSLECTVEGTSNPNLYWYRQAAGRGLQLLFYSVGIGQISSEVPQNLSASRPQDRQFILSSKKLLLSDSGFYLCAWSVVGPGGQYFGPGTRLTVT.

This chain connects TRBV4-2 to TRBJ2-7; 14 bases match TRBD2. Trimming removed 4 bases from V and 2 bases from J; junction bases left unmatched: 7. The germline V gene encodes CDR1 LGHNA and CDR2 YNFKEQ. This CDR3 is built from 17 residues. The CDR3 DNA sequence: TGTGCCAGCAGCCTCGGACTAGCGGGGGGCGAGACCTACGAGCAGTACTTC. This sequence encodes CASSLGLAGGETYEQYF.

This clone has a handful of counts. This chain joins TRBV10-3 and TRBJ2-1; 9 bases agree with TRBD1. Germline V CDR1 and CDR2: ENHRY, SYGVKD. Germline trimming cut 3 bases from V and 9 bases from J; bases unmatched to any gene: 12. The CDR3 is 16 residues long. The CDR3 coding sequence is TGTGCCATCAGTGAAGGGGGCACAGGGGGCCGGGGTGAGCAGTTCTTC. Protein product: CAISEGGTGGRGEQFF.

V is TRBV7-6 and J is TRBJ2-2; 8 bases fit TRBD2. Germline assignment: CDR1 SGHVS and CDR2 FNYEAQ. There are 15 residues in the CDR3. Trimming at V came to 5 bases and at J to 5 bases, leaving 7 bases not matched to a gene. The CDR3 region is CASSPAGVSTGELFF. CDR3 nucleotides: TGTGCCAGCAGCCCAGCGGGGGTATCAACCGGGGAGCTGTTTTTT.

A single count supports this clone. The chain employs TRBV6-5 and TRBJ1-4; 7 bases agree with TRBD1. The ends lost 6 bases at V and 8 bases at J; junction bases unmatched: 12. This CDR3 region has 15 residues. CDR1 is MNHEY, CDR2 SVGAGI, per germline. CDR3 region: CASSDPGGSKEKLFF. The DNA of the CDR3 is TGTGCCAGCAGCGACCCAGGGGGTTCAAAGGAAAAACTGTTTTTT.

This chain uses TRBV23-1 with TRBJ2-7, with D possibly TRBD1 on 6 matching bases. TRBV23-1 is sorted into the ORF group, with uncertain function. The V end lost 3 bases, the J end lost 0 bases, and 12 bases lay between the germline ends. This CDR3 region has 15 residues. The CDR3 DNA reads TGCGCCAGCAGTCATCGACAGGCAAACTCCTACGAGCAGTACTTC. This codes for CASSHRQANSYEQYF.

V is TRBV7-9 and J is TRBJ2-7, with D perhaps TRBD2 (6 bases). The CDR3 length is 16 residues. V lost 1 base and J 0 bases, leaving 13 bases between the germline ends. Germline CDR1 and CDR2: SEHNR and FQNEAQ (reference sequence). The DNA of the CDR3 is TGTGCCAGCAGCTTAGGGCTAGCGCCGAGCTCCTACGAGCAGTACTTC. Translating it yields CASSLGLAPSSYEQYF.

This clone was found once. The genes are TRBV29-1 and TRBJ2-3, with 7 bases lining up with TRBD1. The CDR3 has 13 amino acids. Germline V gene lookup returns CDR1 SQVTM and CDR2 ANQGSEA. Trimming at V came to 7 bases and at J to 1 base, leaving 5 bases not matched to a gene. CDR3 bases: TGCAGCGCCAGACAGGGAGGCACAGATACGCAGTATTTT. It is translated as CSARQGGTDTQYF.

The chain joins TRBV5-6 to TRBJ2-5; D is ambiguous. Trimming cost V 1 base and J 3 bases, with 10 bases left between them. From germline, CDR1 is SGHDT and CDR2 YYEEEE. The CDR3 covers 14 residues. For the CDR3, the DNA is TGTGCCAGCAGCTTGATAACTACGAAAGAGACCCAGTACTTC. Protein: CASSLITTKETQYF.

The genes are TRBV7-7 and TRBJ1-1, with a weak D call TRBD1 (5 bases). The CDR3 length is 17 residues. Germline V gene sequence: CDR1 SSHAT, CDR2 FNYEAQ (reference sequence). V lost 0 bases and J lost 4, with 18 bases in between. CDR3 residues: CASSLAHSFGQSTEAFF. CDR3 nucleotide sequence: TGTGCCAGCAGCTTAGCTCATTCCTTCGGACAATCCACTGAAGCTTTCTTT. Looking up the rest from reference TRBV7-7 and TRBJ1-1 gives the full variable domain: GAGVSQSPRYKVTKRGQDVTLRCDPISSHATLYWYQQALGQGPEFLTYFNYEAQPDKSGLPSDRFSAERPEGSISTLTIQRTEQRDSAMYRCASSLAHSFGQSTEAFFGQGTRLTVV.

The CDR3 reads CATSESRAPNTGELFF. DNA of the CDR3: TGTGCCACCAGTGAAAGCAGGGCCCCGAACACCGGGGAGCTGTTTTTT. This chain uses TRBV24-1 with TRBJ2-2; D is possibly TRBD1 (5 bases). This CDR3 has 16 amino acids. Germline loops: CDR1 KGHDR, CDR2 SFDVKD. V dropped 4 bases and J dropped 0 bases, with 11 bases sitting between them.

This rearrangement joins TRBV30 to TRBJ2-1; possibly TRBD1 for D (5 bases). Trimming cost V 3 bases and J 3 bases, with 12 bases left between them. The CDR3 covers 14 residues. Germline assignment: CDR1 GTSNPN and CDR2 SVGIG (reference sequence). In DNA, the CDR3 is TGTGCCTGGAGGGGGCAGGTCAACTACAATGAGCAGTTCTTC. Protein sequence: CAWRGQVNYNEQFF.

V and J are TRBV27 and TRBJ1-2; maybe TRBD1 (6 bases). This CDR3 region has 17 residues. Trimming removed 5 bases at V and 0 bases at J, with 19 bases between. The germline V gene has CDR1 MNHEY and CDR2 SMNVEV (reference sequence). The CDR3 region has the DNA TGTGCCAGCAGTCTAGCCCTGTGGACAGTAGCTAACTATGGCTACACCTTC. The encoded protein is CASSLALWTVANYGYTF.